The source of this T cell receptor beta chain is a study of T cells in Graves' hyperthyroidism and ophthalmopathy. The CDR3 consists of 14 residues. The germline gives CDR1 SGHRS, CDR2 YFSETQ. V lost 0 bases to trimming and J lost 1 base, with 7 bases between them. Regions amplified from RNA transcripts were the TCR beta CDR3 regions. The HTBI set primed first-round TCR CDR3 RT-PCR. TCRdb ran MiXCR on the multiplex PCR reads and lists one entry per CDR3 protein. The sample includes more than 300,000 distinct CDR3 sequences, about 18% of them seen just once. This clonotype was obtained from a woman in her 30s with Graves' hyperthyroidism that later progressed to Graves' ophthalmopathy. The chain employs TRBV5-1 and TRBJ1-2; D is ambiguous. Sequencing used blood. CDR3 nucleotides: TGCGCCAGCAGCTTGGCCGGTATTAACTATGGCTACACCTTC. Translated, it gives CASSLAGINYGYTF.